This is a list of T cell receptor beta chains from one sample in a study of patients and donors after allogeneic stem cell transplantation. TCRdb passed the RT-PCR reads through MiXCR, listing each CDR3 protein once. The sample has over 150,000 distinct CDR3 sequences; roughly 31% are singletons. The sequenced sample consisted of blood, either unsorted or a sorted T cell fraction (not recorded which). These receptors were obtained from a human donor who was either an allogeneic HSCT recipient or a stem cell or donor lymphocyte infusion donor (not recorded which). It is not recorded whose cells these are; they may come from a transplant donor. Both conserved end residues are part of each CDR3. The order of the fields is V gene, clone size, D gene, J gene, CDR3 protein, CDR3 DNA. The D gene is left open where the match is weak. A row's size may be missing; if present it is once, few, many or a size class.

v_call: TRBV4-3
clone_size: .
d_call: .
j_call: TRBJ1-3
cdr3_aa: CASSQDGTGYSGNTIYF
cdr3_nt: TGCGCCAGCAGCCAAGACGGAACAGGCTACTCTGGAAACACCATATATTTT

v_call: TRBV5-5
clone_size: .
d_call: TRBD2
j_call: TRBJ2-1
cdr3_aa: CASSRAGGPINEQFF
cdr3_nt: TGTGCCAGCAGCCGAGCGGGAGGGCCAATCAATGAGCAGTTCTTC

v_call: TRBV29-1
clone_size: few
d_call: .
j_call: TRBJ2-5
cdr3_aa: CSVRGQPMQETQYF
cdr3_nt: TGCAGCGTACGTGGACAGCCCATGCAAGAGACCCAGTACTTC

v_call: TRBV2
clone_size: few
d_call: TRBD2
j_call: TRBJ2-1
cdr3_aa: CASTWASGRGEQFF
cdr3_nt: TGTGCCAGCACTTGGGCTAGCGGGAGAGGTGAGCAGTTCTTC

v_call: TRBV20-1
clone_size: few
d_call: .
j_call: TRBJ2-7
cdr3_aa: CSAHGTSDYEQYF
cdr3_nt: TGCAGTGCACATGGGACCAGCGACTACGAGCAGTACTTC

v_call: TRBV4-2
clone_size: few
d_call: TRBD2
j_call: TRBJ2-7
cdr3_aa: CASSQESGRGEQYF
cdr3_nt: TGTGCCAGCAGCCAAGAGAGCGGGAGGGGGGAGCAGTACTTC

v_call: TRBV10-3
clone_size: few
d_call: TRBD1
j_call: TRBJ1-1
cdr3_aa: CAIGQGLQEAFF
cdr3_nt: TGTGCCATAGGACAGGGACTTCAGGAAGCTTTCTTT

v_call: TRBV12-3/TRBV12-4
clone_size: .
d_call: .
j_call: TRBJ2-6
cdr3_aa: CASSAMVAGANVLTF
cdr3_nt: TGTGCCAGCAGTGCCATGGTAGCAGGGGCCAACGTCCTGACTTTC

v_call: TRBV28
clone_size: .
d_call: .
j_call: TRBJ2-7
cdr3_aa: CASSLWGTHTYEQYF
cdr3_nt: TGTGCCAGCAGTTTATGGGGGACACATACCTACGAGCAGTACTTC

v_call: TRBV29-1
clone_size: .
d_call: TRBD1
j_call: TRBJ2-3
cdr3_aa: CSVRQGHWTDTQYF
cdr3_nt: TGCAGCGTTCGACAGGGGCATTGGACAGATACGCAGTATTTT

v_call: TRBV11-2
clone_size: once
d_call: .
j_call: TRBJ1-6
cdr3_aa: CASSYVYSPLHF
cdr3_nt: TGTGCCAGCAGCTATGTCTATTCACCCCTCCACTTT

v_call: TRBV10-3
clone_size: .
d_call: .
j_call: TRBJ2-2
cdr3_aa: CAISESGRVEELFF
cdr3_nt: TGTGCCATCAGTGAGTCTGGCAGGGTAGAGGAGCTGTTTTTT

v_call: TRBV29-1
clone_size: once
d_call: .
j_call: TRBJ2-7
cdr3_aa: CSVAVGVFEQYF
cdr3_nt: TGCAGCGTTGCTGTAGGGGTATTCGAGCAGTACTTC

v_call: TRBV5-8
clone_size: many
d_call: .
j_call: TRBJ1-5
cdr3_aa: CASSLGGSQPQHF
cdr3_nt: TGTGCCAGCAGCTTAGGTGGTTCGCAGCCCCAGCATTTT

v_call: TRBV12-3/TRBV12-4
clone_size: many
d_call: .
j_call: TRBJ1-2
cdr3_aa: CASSFQWAGGYTF
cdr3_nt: TGTGCCAGCAGCTTCCAGTGGGCAGGGGGCTACACCTTC

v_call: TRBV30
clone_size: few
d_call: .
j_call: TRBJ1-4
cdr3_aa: CAWRGGDATNEKLFF
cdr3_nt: TGTGCCTGGCGGGGAGGGGATGCAACTAATGAAAAACTGTTTTTT

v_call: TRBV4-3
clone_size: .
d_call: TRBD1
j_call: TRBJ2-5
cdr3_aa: CASSRGTAAQETQYF
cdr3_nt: TGCGCCAGCAGTCGTGGGACAGCCGCTCAAGAGACCCAGTACTTC

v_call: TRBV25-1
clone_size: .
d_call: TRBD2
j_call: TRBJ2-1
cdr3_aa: CASSDPGTSGSNEQFF
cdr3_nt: TGTGCCAGCAGTGATCCCGGGACTAGCGGCTCCAATGAGCAGTTCTTC

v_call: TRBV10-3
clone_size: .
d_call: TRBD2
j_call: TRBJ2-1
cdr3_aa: CAISDPTSGRGEQFF
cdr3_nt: TGTGCCATCAGTGACCCGACTAGCGGGAGGGGTGAGCAGTTCTTC

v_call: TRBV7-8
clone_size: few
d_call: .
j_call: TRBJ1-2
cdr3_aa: CASSSFGQEGYGYTF
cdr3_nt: TGTGCCAGCAGCTCCTTTGGGCAGGAAGGCTATGGCTACACCTTC

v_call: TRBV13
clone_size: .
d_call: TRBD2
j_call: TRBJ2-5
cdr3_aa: CASSYGVMGGRFPETQYF
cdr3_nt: TGTGCCAGCAGCTACGGGGTGATGGGCGGGAGATTCCCAGAGACCCAGTACTTC

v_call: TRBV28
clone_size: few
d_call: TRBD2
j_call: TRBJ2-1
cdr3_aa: CASSLPSGNEQFF
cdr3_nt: TGTGCCAGCAGTTTACCTAGCGGGAATGAGCAGTTCTTC

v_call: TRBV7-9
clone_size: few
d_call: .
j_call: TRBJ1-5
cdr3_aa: CASSLATGQPQHF
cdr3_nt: TGTGCCAGCAGCTTAGCGACGGGGCAGCCCCAGCATTTT

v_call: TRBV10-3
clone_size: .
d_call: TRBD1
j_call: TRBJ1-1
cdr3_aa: CAISESGQENTEAFF
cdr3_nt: TGTGCCATCAGTGAGTCGGGACAGGAGAACACTGAAGCTTTCTTT

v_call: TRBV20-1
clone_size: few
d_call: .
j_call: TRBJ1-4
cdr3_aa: CSASSPRATNEKLFF
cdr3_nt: TGCAGTGCTAGTTCCCCCAGAGCAACTAATGAAAAACTGTTTTTT

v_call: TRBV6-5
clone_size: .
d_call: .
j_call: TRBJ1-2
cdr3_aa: CASISDYGYTF
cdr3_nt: TGTGCCAGCATTTCGGACTATGGCTACACCTTC

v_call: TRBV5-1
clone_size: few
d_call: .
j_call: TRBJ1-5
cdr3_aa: CASSLGSEVGQPQHF
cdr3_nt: TGCGCCAGCAGCTTGGGCTCAGAGGTGGGACAGCCCCAGCATTTT

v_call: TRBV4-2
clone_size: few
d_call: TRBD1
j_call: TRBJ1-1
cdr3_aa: CASSQGGQVNTEAFF
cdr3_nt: TGTGCCAGCAGCCAAGGGGGACAGGTAAACACTGAAGCTTTCTTT

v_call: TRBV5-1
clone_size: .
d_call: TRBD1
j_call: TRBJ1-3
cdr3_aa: CASSSGQAGNTIYF
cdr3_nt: TGCGCCAGCAGCTCGGGACAGGCTGGAAACACCATATATTTT

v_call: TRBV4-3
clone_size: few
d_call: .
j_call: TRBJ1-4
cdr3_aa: CASSQDGGPATNEKLFF
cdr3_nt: TGCGCCAGCAGCCAAGATGGCGGGCCTGCAACTAATGAAAAACTGTTTTTT

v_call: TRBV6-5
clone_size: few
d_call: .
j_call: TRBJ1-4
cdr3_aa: CASSYGSGETVWEKLFF
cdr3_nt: TGTGCCAGCAGTTACGGGTCAGGCGAAACCGTATGGGAAAAACTGTTTTTT

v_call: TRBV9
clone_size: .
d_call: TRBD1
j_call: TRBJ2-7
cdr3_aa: CASSARQGLGEQYF
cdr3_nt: TGTGCCAGCAGCGCCCGACAGGGCCTGGGGGAGCAGTACTTC

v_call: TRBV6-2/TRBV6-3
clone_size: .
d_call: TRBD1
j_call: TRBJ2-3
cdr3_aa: CASSYSRSSTGGKDTQYF
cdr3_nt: TGTGCCAGCAGTTACTCGAGGAGTTCGACAGGGGGCAAAGATACGCAGTATTTT

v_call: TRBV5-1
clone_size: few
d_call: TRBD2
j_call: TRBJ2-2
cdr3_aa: CASSVTSGRMIGELFF
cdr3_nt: TGCGCCAGCAGCGTAACTAGCGGGAGAATGATCGGGGAGCTGTTTTTT

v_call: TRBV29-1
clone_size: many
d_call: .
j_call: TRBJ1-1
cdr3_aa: CSAQTGPGTEAFF
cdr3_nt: TGCAGCGCCCAGACAGGTCCAGGGACTGAAGCTTTCTTT

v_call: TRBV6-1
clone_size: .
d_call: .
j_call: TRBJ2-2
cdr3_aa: CTSGEAVSSRLAGELFF
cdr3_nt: TGTACCAGCGGTGAAGCGGTGTCTAGCCGCCTTGCCGGGGAGCTGTTTTTT

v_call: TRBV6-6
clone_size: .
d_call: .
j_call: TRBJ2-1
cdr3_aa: CASSPRGQMQFF
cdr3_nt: TGTGCCAGCAGCCCCCGCGGGCAAATGCAGTTCTTC

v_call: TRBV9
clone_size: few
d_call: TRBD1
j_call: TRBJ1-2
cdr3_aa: CASSVAGTGRDGYTF
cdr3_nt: TGTGCCAGCAGCGTAGCTGGGACAGGGCGGGATGGCTACACCTTC

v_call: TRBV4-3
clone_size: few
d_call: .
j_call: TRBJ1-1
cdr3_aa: CASSQETGGLKAFF
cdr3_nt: TGCGCCAGCAGCCAAGAAACGGGAGGATTGAAAGCTTTCTTT

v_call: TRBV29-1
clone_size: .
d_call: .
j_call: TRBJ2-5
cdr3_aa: CSVPSGETQYF
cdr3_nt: TGCAGCGTCCCCTCTGGGGAGACCCAGTACTTC

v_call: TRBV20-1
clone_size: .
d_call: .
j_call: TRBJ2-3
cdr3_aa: CSAQGGTDTQYF
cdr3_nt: TGCAGTGCCCAGGGAGGCACAGATACGCAGTATTTT

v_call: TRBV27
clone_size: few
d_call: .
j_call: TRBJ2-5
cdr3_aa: CASSLRWGRETQYF
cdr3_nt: TGTGCCAGCAGTTTACGTTGGGGGAGGGAGACCCAGTACTTC

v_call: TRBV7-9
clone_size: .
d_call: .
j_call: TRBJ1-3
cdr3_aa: CASSLADSDSGNTIYF
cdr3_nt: TGTGCCAGCAGCTTAGCTGACAGCGACTCTGGAAACACCATATATTTT

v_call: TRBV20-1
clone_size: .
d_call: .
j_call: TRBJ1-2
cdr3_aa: CSVGVEYYGYTF
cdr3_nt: TGCAGTGTCGGAGTGGAGTACTATGGCTACACCTTC

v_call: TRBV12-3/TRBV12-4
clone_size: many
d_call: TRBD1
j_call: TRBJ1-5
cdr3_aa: CASSPPKGQGLQPQHF
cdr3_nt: TGTGCCAGCAGCCCCCCGAAGGGACAGGGACTTCAGCCCCAGCATTTT

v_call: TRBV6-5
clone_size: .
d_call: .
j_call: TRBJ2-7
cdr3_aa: CASSPGIKYEQYF
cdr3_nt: TGTGCCAGCAGTCCGGGAATAAAATACGAGCAGTACTTC

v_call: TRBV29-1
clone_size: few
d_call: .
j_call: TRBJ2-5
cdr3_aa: CSVQTGPQETQYF
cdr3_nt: TGCAGCGTCCAGACCGGGCCTCAAGAGACCCAGTACTTC

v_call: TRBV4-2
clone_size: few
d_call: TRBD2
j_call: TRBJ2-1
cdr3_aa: CASSQDGGREEYNEQFF
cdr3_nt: TGTGCCAGCAGCCAAGATGGGGGGCGGGAGGAATACAATGAGCAGTTCTTC

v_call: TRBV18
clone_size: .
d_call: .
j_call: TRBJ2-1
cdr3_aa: CASSPQNQENEQFF
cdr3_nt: TGTGCCAGCTCACCACAAAATCAGGAGAATGAGCAGTTCTTC

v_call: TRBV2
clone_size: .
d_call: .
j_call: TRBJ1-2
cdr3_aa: CASSGSGQSYYGYTF
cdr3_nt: TGTGCCAGCAGTGGCTCGGGGCAGTCCTACTATGGCTACACCTTC